This record looks at one TCR beta chain sequence and its context. What it recognizes is unknown. This sample was taken from a study of CXCR3-negative and CXCR3-positive naive CD8 T cells. Overall study results and limits: Hydrophobicity of TRB CDR3s was greater in CXCR3-positive naive cells than in CXCR3-negative naive cells. Fresh PBMCs served for most assays, and CXCR3 expression fell partially after cryopreservation.

5' RACE that incorporated UMI labels was used to prepare the TRB cDNA libraries. TCRdb reprocessed the 5' RACE reads; each CDR3 protein has one entry and no DNA is given. The specimen's table records about 110,000 distinct CDR3 sequences. Germline V gives CDR1 LGHNA, CDR2 YSLEER. The CDR3 spans 15 residues. The chain recombines TRBV4-3 with TRBJ2-5; TCRdb indicates TRBD1, and absent DNA this call remains unverified. The receptor was isolated from a human donor in good health. Some clones in this sample may be carry-over from other donors' samples. The sequencing input was naive CXCR3+ CD8+ T cells from blood. The subset denotes: CD45RO-CCR7+CD27+CD95- naive CD8+ T cells expressing CXCR3 (TNR3+). Here the CDR3 reads CASSQDLQGGETQYF.